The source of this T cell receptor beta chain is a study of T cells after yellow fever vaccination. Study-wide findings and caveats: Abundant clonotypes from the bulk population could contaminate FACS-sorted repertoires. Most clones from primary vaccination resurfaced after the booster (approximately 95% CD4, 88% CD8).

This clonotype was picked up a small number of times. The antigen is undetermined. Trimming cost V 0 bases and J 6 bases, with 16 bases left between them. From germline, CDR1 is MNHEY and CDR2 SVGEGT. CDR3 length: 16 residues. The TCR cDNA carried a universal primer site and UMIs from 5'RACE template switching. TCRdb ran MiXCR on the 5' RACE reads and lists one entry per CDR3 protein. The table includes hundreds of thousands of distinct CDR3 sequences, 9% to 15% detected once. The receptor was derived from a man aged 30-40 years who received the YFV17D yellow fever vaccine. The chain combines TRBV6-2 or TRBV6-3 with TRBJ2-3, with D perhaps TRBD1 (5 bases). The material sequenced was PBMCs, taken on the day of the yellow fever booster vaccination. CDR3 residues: CASSYSFYGAGDTQYF. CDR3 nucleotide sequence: TGTGCCAGCAGTTACTCGTTTTATGGGGCCGGGGATACGCAGTATTTT.